This T cell receptor (beta chain) was obtained from a study of blood T cell repertoires in COVID-19. Study as a whole: Both acute and convalescent COVID-19 samples were obtained from the United States, Italy and Spain. PBMCs, B-cell-depleted T cells, or T cells were the source of the cDNA or gDNA that made up the material.

Seattle's enrolled individuals joined amid active infection and were then monitored longitudinally. As handled by the study authors: It was from reference gene primer amplification that nucleated cell counts were estimated. Clones were read by immunoSEQ multiplex PCR, and TCRdb kept only the in-frame ones, dropping some. Clonal size and the V and J genes are those of that table, whereas D and trimming came from the DNA. The table lists about 260,000 clones, approximately 86% of them singletons. V dropped 5 bases and J dropped 1; count of bases not matched to a gene: 8. The CDR3 extends over 18 amino acids. Germline CDR1 reads SSHAT; CDR2 reads FNYEAQ (reference sequence).

The rearrangement uses TRBV7-7 and TRBJ2-5, with TRBD2 identical over 15 bases. The source of this sequence is an older woman with COVID-19, enrolled during active disease. The sequenced material came from peripheral blood. This CDR3 reads CASSAILGLAGGQETQYF. CDR3 coding DNA: TGTGCCAGCAGCGCGATTTTGGGACTAGCGGGAGGCCAAGAGACCCAGTACTTC.